This T cell receptor (beta chain) was sequenced in a study of OX40 agonist ivuxolimab in advanced cancers. Study-level information: Around 40% of patients had received prior checkpoint inhibitor therapy. Partial responses occurred in three patients (one hepatocellular carcinoma, two cutaneous melanoma). Study-wide points: Among T cells, CD8+ cells averaged more expanded clones than CD4+ cells. The study observed clonal expansion of CD4+ and CD8+ blood T cells by week 6 at 0.1 to 3.0 mg/kg.

As regards this clone: The antigen remains undetermined.

This CDR3 region has 13 residues. Germline V gives CDR1 KGHSH, CDR2 LQKENI. The V and J ends lost 5 bases and 6 bases, in that order; junction bases with no gene match: 2. Sequenced by immunoSEQ multiplex PCR; TCRdb stores in-frame clones only, minus some. This sample has about 26,000 clones, with approximately 86% found just once. The rearrangement joins TRBV18 to TRBJ2-7; 12 positions match TRBD1. Sequenced here: CD4+ or CD8+ T cells sorted from blood, sampled in a trial of the OX40 agonist ivuxolimab. The clonotype was recovered from an adult with an advanced solid tumor such as melanoma, head and neck, liver or kidney cancer. As DNA, the CDR3 is TGTGCCAGCTCAGGGACAGGGGGCACCGAGCAGTACTTC. Its protein product is CASSGTGGTEQYF.